This entry lists 8 T cell receptor beta chains sequenced from one sample in a study of blood T cell repertoires in COVID-19. Repertoires were generated with immunoSEQ multiplex PCR, while TCRdb's copy carries only in-frame clones and drops some. The table lists 60,000 to 65,000 clones, about 76% of them singletons. The sequenced sample was peripheral blood. The receptors were gathered from a woman older than 75 with acute or convalescent COVID-19.

This clone has a single count. The chain couples TRBV28 to TRBJ1-1; 7 nucleotides align to TRBD1. This CDR3 is 12 amino acids long. Trimming cost V 8 bases and J 10 bases; bases outside gene matches: 10. The germline V gene encodes CDR1 MDHEN and CDR2 SYDVKM. The CDR3 is CASLKQGQGAFF. CDR3 nucleotide sequence: TGTGCCAGCCTTAAACAGGGGCAGGGAGCTTTCTTT.

The chain employs TRBV2 and TRBJ2-7; 9 positions agree with TRBD1. The germline V gene has CDR1 SNHLY and CDR2 FYNNEI. V lost 4 bases to trimming and J lost 6 bases; unmatched junction nucleotides: 7. CDR3 length equals 14 residues. The CDR3 DNA is TGTGCCAGCAGTGGACAGGGGGGGCGTCGCGAGCAGTACTTC. Protein product: CASSGQGGRREQYF. The full variable domain, in which reference TRBV2 and TRBJ2-7 provide the parts outside the CDR3, is EPEVTQTPSHQVTQMGQEVILRCVPISNHLYFYWYRQILGQKVEFLVSFYNNEISEKSEIFDDQFSVERPDGSNFTLKIRSTKLEDSAMYFCASSGQGGRREQYFGPGTRLTVT.

The genes are TRBV18 and TRBJ2-3; a possible D gene is TRBD1 (5 bases). The CDR3 has 15 amino acids. Trimming cost V 3 bases and J 4 bases, with 14 bases left between them. From germline, CDR1 is KGHSH and CDR2 LQKENI. The CDR3 region is CASSPQGGLADTQYF. DNA for the CDR3: TGTGCCAGCTCACCGCAGGGTGGATTGGCAGATACGCAGTATTTT.

V usage is TRBV2 and J usage is TRBJ2-5; the D gene is possibly TRBD1 (6 bases). Germline CDR1 is SNHLY and CDR2 is FYNNEI. The CDR3 has 16 residues. V was cut by 7 bases and J by 1 base, with 19 bases left in between. The DNA of the CDR3 is TGTGCCAGCACCTCAGGGGTTCGAAGAGGCCAAGAGACCCAGTACTTC. This codes for CASTSGVRRGQETQYF.

This chain links TRBV5-1 with TRBJ2-3, with a tentative D call TRBD2 (5 bases). The V gene lost 0 bases and the J gene lost 5 bases, with 10 bases spanning the gap. The CDR3 totals 14 residues. Germline CDR1 is SGHRS and CDR2 is YFSETQ. The CDR3 DNA reads as TGCGCCAGCAGCTTGGGGGAGCTCAGAGATACGCAGTATTTT. Amino acids: CASSLGELRDTQYF.

This sequence joins TRBV9 and TRBJ2-2; 7 positions match TRBD2. The CDR3 loop spans 13 amino acids. The V gene end was trimmed by 0 bases and the J gene end by 7 bases; junction bases not matched to a gene: 0. Germline V lookup: CDR1 SGDLS, CDR2 YYNGEE. This CDR3 reads CASSVGGSGELFF. The CDR3 DNA follows: TGTGCCAGCAGCGTAGGCGGGAGCGGGGAGCTGTTTTTT.

This rearrangement joins TRBV3-1 (or the pseudogene TRBV3-2) to TRBJ2-7; possible D gene TRBD2, 6 bases. Germline V gene data show CDR1 as LGHDT and CDR2 as YNNKEL (reference sequence). The CDR3 runs 12 residues. Trimming removed 9 bases from V and 6 bases from J, with 15 bases in between. The CDR3 DNA sequence: TGTGCCAGTACGGACCCCGGGAGCGAGCAGTACTTC. Its translation: CASTDPGSEQYF.

The V gene is TRBV9, the J gene TRBJ1-2; D gene uncertain. CDR3 length: 13 residues. V was cut by 4 bases and J by 6 bases, with 13 bases left in between. CDR1 and CDR2 from the germline V gene are SGDLS and YYNGEE. The CDR3, as DNA: TGTGCCAGCAGCCCTACCGGGAGCGATGGCTACACCTTC. It specifies CASSPTGSDGYTF. The full variable domain, in which reference TRBV9 and TRBJ1-2 provide the parts outside the CDR3, is DSGVTQTPKHLITATGQRVTLRCSPRSGDLSVYWYQQSLDQGLQFLIQYYNGEERAKGNILERFSAQQFPDLHSELNLSSLELGDSALYFCASSPTGSDGYTFGSGTRLTVV.